The 13 T cell receptor beta chains below were found in one sample sequenced in a study of T cells in Graves' hyperthyroidism and ophthalmopathy. Regions amplified from RNA transcripts were the TCR beta CDR3 regions. First-round RT-PCR targeting the TCR CDR3 was performed with the HTBI primer set. TCRdb recomputed calls from the multiplex PCR reads with MiXCR, one row per CDR3 protein. This table has 450,000 to 700,000 distinct CDR3 sequences, around 45% appearing once. Sequenced: peripheral blood or thyroid tissue (not recorded which). The receptors here all came from a woman under 30 with Graves' hyperthyroidism.

This clonotype was counted ten times or more. The chain is built from TRBV2 and TRBJ2-3; no clear D. The CDR3 is made up of 12 amino acids. With 5 bases removed from V and 4 bases from J, the gap between germline ends came to 7 bases. Looked up from germline, CDR1 is SNHLY and CDR2 is FYNNEI. In DNA, the CDR3 is TGTGCCAGCAGTCCGCTCGCAGATACGCAGTATTTT. This codes for CASSPLADTQYF.

This clonotype was found many times. The chain has TRBV4-1 and TRBJ1-3; TRBD1 might be the D (5 bases). The CDR3 is 15 residues long. Trimming stripped 2 bases from V and 3 bases from J, with 11 bases between. In germline, CDR1 is MGHRA, CDR2 YSYEKL. CDR3: CASSQYGTDGNTIYF. In DNA form, the CDR3 reads TGCGCCAGCAGCCAATACGGGACGGATGGAAACACCATATATTTT.

Concerning this clonotype itself: This may be a read error: a much more frequent sequence differs by one nucleotide. This CDR3 is CASSYEGRDYSNQPRHF. Here the CDR3 DNA reads TGTGCCAGCAGTTACGAGGGGCGCGATTATAGCAATCAGCCCCGGCATTTT. The chain employs TRBV6-2 or TRBV6-3 and TRBJ1-5; possibly TRBD1 for D (5 bases). This CDR3 is built from 17 residues. Looked up from germline, CDR1 is MNHEY and CDR2 is SVGEGT.

This clonotype was seen repeatedly, ten times or more. The chain carries TRBV20-1 and TRBJ1-1; 8 bases agree with TRBD1. V shed 3 bases, J shed 0 bases, and the junction held 6 bases outside the gene matches. In germline, CDR1 is DFQATT, CDR2 SNEGSKA (reference sequence). The CDR3 extends over 15 amino acids. The chain's CDR3 is CSARTGAIMNTEAFF. CDR3 nucleotides: TGCAGTGCTAGGACAGGGGCGATTATGAACACTGAAGCTTTCTTT.

The chain recombines TRBV20-1 with TRBJ2-7; either TRBD1 or TRBD2 may supply D (7 bases each). The DNA end favors TRBJ2-1, so the J call may be wrong. CDR3 length: 15 amino acids. The V gene's germline CDR1 is DFQATT and CDR2 SNEGSKA (reference sequence). This chain's CDR3 is CSASGSGTAYNEQFF. In DNA, the CDR3 is TGCAGTGCTAGTGGCAGCGGGACAGCCTACAATGAGCAGTTCTTC.

In this sample, this clonotype turned up a few times. This sequence joins TRBV15 and TRBJ2-3; 9 bases are shared with TRBD1. This CDR3 comprises 17 residues. Germline-derived CDR1 and CDR2 are LNHNV and YYDKDF (reference sequence). J lost 4 bases, V lost 2 bases, and 10 bases had no gene match. CDR3 loop: CATSRKPGTGSSDTQYF. In nucleotides, the CDR3 is TGTGCCACCAGCAGAAAACCCGGGACAGGGTCATCAGATACGCAGTATTTT.

The rearrangement links TRBV20-1 to TRBJ1-6; D uncertain. The CDR3 is 16 residues long. Germline V gene lookup returns CDR1 DFQATT and CDR2 SNEGSKA (reference sequence). The germline V and J ends were trimmed by 7 bases and 3 bases, with 19 bases remaining between them. As DNA, the CDR3 is TGCAGTGTAGGCACCGGGCGTCGCAACTATAATTCACCCCTCCACTTT. This translates into CSVGTGRRNYNSPLHF.

This clonotype was detected a few times. The gene calls are TRBV27 and TRBJ2-7; 7 bases are a match to TRBD1. Germline-derived CDR1 and CDR2 are MNHEY and SMNVEV (reference sequence). Unmatched junction bases numbered 8, after V lost 6 bases and J lost 0 bases. CDR3 length equals 15 residues. The CDR3 nucleotides are TGTGCCAGCAGATTTCCGGGACAGTCCTCCTACGAGCAGTACTTC. It codes for CASRFPGQSSYEQYF.

The chain has TRBV5-6 and TRBJ2-6; 11 nucleotides line up with TRBD2. The CDR3 contains 19 residues. Germline CDR1 SGHDT, CDR2 YYEEEE. V lost 0 bases and J lost 4; bases outside the gene matches: 9. The CDR3 loop is CASSLGGTSGMRGANVLTF. The CDR3 DNA reads TGTGCCAGCAGCTTGGGAGGGACTAGCGGTATGAGAGGGGCCAACGTCCTGACTTTC. The full variable domain, rest sourced from reference TRBV5-6 and TRBJ2-6, is DAGVTQSPTHLIKTRGQQVTLRCSPKSGHDTVSWYQQALGQGPQFIFQYYEEEERQRGNFPDRFSGHQFPNYSSELNVNALLLGDSALYLCASSLGGTSGMRGANVLTFGAGSRLTVL.

As DNA, the CDR3 is TGCAGTGCTACGTCGCGGCTCGGGACCCAGTACTTC. Amino acids: CSATSRLGTQYF. The genes are TRBV20-1 and TRBJ2-5; D uncertain. The CDR3 has 12 residues. Germline V gene lookup returns CDR1 DFQATT and CDR2 SNEGSKA (reference sequence). V lost 4 bases to trimming and J lost 7 bases, with 13 bases between them.

This clonotype was detected ten times or more. V gene TRBV7-2 combines with J gene TRBJ2-5, with D hard to call. The CDR3 loop spans 14 amino acids. Trimming left V 4 bases short and J 0 bases short, with 9 bases between. From germline, CDR1 is SGHTA and CDR2 FQGNSA. The chain's CDR3 is CASSYSGYQETQYF. For the CDR3, the DNA is TGTGCCAGCAGCTATTCAGGTTACCAAGAGACCCAGTACTTC.

The chain uses TRBV24-1 and TRBJ2-1; tentatively, D is TRBD1 or TRBD2 (5 bases each). V was pared by 4 bases and J by 7 bases, with 19 bases between. The germline CDR1 and CDR2 sequences are KGHDR and SFDVKD. This CDR3 has 16 amino acids. The CDR3 nucleotides are TGTGCCACCAGTGACCGAGGGGCAGGGATGGGGAATGAGCAGTTCTTC. This codes for CATSDRGAGMGNEQFF.

For this clonotype: One end of the junction is discordant with germline, which a read error may explain. This chain uses TRBV5-6 with TRBJ2-7; 8 bases map to TRBD1. The CDR3 is made up of 14 amino acids. Germline CDR1 reads SGHDT; CDR2 reads YYEEEE. The CDR3 region has the DNA TGTGCCAGCAGCTTGGGCCAGGGGGCAGGGGAGCAGTGCTTC. Residues: CASSLGQGAGEQCF.